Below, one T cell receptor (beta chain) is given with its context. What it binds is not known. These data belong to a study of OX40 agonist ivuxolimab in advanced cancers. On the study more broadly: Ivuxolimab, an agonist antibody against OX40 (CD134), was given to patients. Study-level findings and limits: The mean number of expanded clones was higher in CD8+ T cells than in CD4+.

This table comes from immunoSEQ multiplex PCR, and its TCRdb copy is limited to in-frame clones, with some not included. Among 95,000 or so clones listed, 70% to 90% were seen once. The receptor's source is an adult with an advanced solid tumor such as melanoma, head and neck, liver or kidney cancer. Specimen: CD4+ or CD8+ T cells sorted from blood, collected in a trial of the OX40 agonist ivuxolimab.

Here the CDR3 DNA reads TGTGCCAGCAGCTTAGGAGCTTGGGGACCCCGTCCCGATGAGCAGTTCTTC. This sequence encodes CASSLGAWGPRPDEQFF. The J gene is TRBJ2-1, the V gene TRBV7-2; D possibly uses TRBD1 or TRBD2 (5 bases each). The CDR3 spans 17 residues. The V and J ends lost 1 base and 8 bases respectively, with 21 bases between them. Germline CDR1 is SGHTA and CDR2 is FQGNSA.